These T cell receptor beta chains were read from a single sample in a study of T cell responses to AZD1222 COVID-19 vaccine. Measured with immunoSEQ multiplex PCR; TCRdb has only the in-frame clones, and not every one. This table holds around 75,000 clones, about 85% found once. The specimen comprised peripheral blood, sampled on day 0 of AZD1222 vaccination. The receptors shown here come from an adult in good health. CDR3s include the opening cysteine and the closing phenylalanine or tryptophan. Each record gives: J gene, V gene, clone size, D gene, CDR3 protein, CDR3 DNA. The D gene is left open where the match is weak. Not every row has a clone size; where given, it reads once, few, many or a size class.

j_gene: TRBJ1-2
v_gene: TRBV10-3
abundance: -
d_gene: -
CDR3aa: CAIRGANYGYTF
CDR3nt: TGTGCCATCAGGGGCGCTAACTATGGCTACACCTTC

j_gene: TRBJ2-1
v_gene: TRBV11-1
abundance: -
d_gene: -
CDR3aa: CASSSPGTRYEQFF
CDR3nt: TGTGCCAGCAGCTCACCCGGGACAAGGTATGAGCAGTTCTTC

j_gene: TRBJ2-2
v_gene: TRBV7-2
abundance: once
d_gene: -
CDR3aa: CVSSLALDTGELFF
CDR3nt: TGTGTCAGCAGCTTAGCCCTGGACACCGGGGAGCTGTTTTTT

j_gene: TRBJ2-3
v_gene: TRBV3-1/TRBV3-2
abundance: -
d_gene: TRBD2
CDR3aa: CASLRPLAGGTDTQYF
CDR3nt: TGTGCCAGCCTAAGACCCCTAGCGGGGGGCACAGATACGCAGTATTTT

j_gene: TRBJ1-4
v_gene: TRBV4-3
abundance: -
d_gene: -
CDR3aa: CASSQGTQGTNEKLFF
CDR3nt: TGCGCCAGCAGCCAAGGAACACAGGGAACTAATGAAAAACTGTTTTTT

j_gene: TRBJ1-5
v_gene: TRBV4-1
abundance: -
d_gene: TRBD1
CDR3aa: CASSQWGTGDQPQHF
CDR3nt: TGCGCCAGCAGCCAATGGGGAACAGGGGATCAGCCCCAGCATTTT

j_gene: TRBJ1-5
v_gene: TRBV15
abundance: -
d_gene: -
CDR3aa: CATSREIGQPQHF
CDR3nt: TGTGCCACCAGCAGAGAGATCGGTCAGCCCCAGCATTTT

j_gene: TRBJ2-7
v_gene: TRBV6-5
abundance: -
d_gene: -
CDR3aa: CASRKGDANSYEQYF
CDR3nt: TGTGCCAGCAGGAAGGGGGACGCCAACTCCTACGAGCAGTACTTC

j_gene: TRBJ1-4
v_gene: TRBV21-1
abundance: -
d_gene: -
CDR3aa: CASSKRRGGGEKLFF
CDR3nt: TGTGCCAGCAGCAAGAGACGGGGAGGTGGAGAAAAACTGTTTTTT

j_gene: TRBJ1-4
v_gene: TRBV6-1
abundance: -
d_gene: -
CDR3aa: CASSDSQGPNEKLFF
CDR3nt: TGTGCCAGCAGTGACAGCCAGGGCCCTAATGAAAAACTGTTTTTT

j_gene: TRBJ2-7
v_gene: TRBV18
abundance: -
d_gene: -
CDR3aa: CASSSALAYEQYF
CDR3nt: TGTGCCAGCTCATCAGCTCTCGCTTACGAGCAGTACTTC

j_gene: TRBJ2-5
v_gene: TRBV20-1
abundance: -
d_gene: -
CDR3aa: CSANQGETQYF
CDR3nt: TGCAGTGCGAACCAAGGAGAGACCCAGTACTTC

j_gene: TRBJ2-2
v_gene: TRBV5-4
abundance: -
d_gene: TRBD2
CDR3aa: CASSLGLAGGPTGELFF
CDR3nt: TGTGCCAGCAGCTTGGGACTAGCGGGGGGGCCAACCGGGGAGCTGTTTTTT

j_gene: TRBJ1-5
v_gene: TRBV28
abundance: -
d_gene: -
CDR3aa: CASSRLAQHF
CDR3nt: TGTGCCAGCAGCCGACTTGCCCAGCATTTT

j_gene: TRBJ2-1
v_gene: TRBV27
abundance: -
d_gene: TRBD2
CDR3aa: CASTRVAGVVEQFF
CDR3nt: TGTGCCAGCACCCGGGTAGCGGGGGTCGTTGAGCAGTTCTTC

j_gene: TRBJ2-2
v_gene: TRBV5-1
abundance: -
d_gene: -
CDR3aa: CASLPLAGLGTGELFF
CDR3nt: TGCGCCAGCCTCCCCCTCGCAGGGTTGGGCACCGGGGAGCTGTTTTTT

j_gene: TRBJ2-1
v_gene: TRBV4-3
abundance: -
d_gene: -
CDR3aa: CASSQGGLGEQFF
CDR3nt: TGCGCCAGCAGCCAAGGAGGGTTGGGTGAGCAGTTCTTC

j_gene: TRBJ2-1
v_gene: TRBV19
abundance: -
d_gene: -
CDR3aa: CASSIPTGVASYNEQFF
CDR3nt: TGTGCCAGTAGTATTCCGACAGGAGTGGCGTCGTACAATGAGCAGTTCTTC

j_gene: TRBJ2-5
v_gene: TRBV3-1/TRBV3-2
abundance: -
d_gene: -
CDR3aa: CASSQGTGPKETQYF
CDR3nt: TGTGCCAGCAGCCAAGGAACAGGGCCAAAAGAGACCCAGTACTTC

j_gene: TRBJ2-1
v_gene: TRBV10-3
abundance: -
d_gene: -
CDR3aa: CAISLARGANFDEQFF
CDR3nt: TGTGCCATCAGTCTAGCCCGGGGGGCGAATTTTGATGAGCAGTTCTTC

j_gene: TRBJ2-3
v_gene: TRBV10-3
abundance: -
d_gene: TRBD2
CDR3aa: CAISDSSGPTDTQYF
CDR3nt: TGTGCCATCAGCGACAGTAGCGGGCCCACAGATACGCAGTATTTT

j_gene: TRBJ1-5
v_gene: TRBV25-1
abundance: -
d_gene: TRBD1
CDR3aa: CASSLAGGLPQHF
CDR3nt: TGTGCCAGCAGCCTAGCAGGGGGCTTGCCCCAGCATTTT

j_gene: TRBJ2-3
v_gene: TRBV19
abundance: -
d_gene: TRBD1
CDR3aa: CASSPDRGSTTDTQYF
CDR3nt: TGTGCCAGTAGCCCCGACAGGGGATCAACGACAGATACGCAGTATTTT

j_gene: TRBJ2-7
v_gene: TRBV10-3
abundance: -
d_gene: -
CDR3aa: CAIKWDSNSYEQYF
CDR3nt: TGTGCCATCAAATGGGACTCAAACTCCTACGAGCAGTACTTC

j_gene: TRBJ1-2
v_gene: TRBV12-3/TRBV12-4
abundance: -
d_gene: -
CDR3aa: CASSPTVRSYTF
CDR3nt: TGTGCCAGCAGTCCGACAGTTAGGAGCTACACCTTC

j_gene: TRBJ1-2
v_gene: TRBV7-3
abundance: -
d_gene: TRBD1
CDR3aa: CASSPTGQGEGYTF
CDR3nt: TGTGCCAGCAGCCCAACCGGACAGGGGGAAGGCTACACCTTC

j_gene: TRBJ2-7
v_gene: TRBV4-3
abundance: few
d_gene: -
CDR3aa: CASSQEYGRRTYEQYF
CDR3nt: TGCGCCAGCAGCCAAGAATACGGGCGTCGAACTTACGAGCAGTACTTC

j_gene: TRBJ2-5
v_gene: TRBV6-1
abundance: -
d_gene: -
CDR3aa: CASSEWGSIGQETQYF
CDR3nt: TGTGCCAGCAGTGAATGGGGCTCTATTGGACAAGAGACCCAGTACTTC

j_gene: TRBJ2-7
v_gene: TRBV27
abundance: -
d_gene: TRBD2
CDR3aa: CASSLGGSPYEQYF
CDR3nt: TGTGCCAGCAGCCTCGGGGGGAGCCCCTACGAGCAGTACTTC

j_gene: TRBJ1-5
v_gene: TRBV5-8
abundance: -
d_gene: TRBD1
CDR3aa: CASSTSTGEGFNQPQHF
CDR3nt: TGTGCCAGCAGCACCTCGACAGGGGAGGGATTTAATCAGCCCCAGCATTTT

j_gene: TRBJ2-3
v_gene: TRBV5-4
abundance: -
d_gene: -
CDR3aa: CASSLGSGDTQYF
CDR3nt: TGTGCCAGCAGCTTGGGCAGTGGAGATACGCAGTATTTT

j_gene: TRBJ1-2
v_gene: TRBV7-9
abundance: -
d_gene: -
CDR3aa: CASSLSGRLYGYTF
CDR3nt: TGTGCCAGCAGCTTATCGGGCAGACTTTATGGCTACACCTTC

j_gene: TRBJ1-3
v_gene: TRBV13
abundance: -
d_gene: -
CDR3aa: CASSSPELGNTIYF
CDR3nt: TGTGCCAGCAGCTCCCCGGAATTAGGGAACACCATATATTTT

j_gene: TRBJ2-2
v_gene: TRBV7-2
abundance: few
d_gene: -
CDR3aa: CASSLDLNTGELFF
CDR3nt: TGTGCCAGCAGCTTAGACCTGAACACCGGGGAGCTGTTTTTT

j_gene: TRBJ1-1
v_gene: TRBV12-5
abundance: -
d_gene: -
CDR3aa: CASGRGTFPEAFF
CDR3nt: TGTGCTAGTGGTAGGGGGACATTCCCTGAAGCTTTCTTT

j_gene: TRBJ1-2
v_gene: TRBV19
abundance: -
d_gene: -
CDR3aa: CASRLPGRKTVGGYTF
CDR3nt: TGTGCCAGTAGGCTCCCGGGCCGAAAAACTGTCGGGGGCTACACCTTC